The 10 T cell receptor beta chains in this list originate from one sample, sequenced in a study of T-cell reconstitution after alpha-beta-depleted transplantation in children (dated by TCRdb to between 2015 and 2016). The method was PCR. Reads for this sample came from an Illumina HiSeq 2500. TCR libraries were prepared with molecular barcoding, using unique molecular identifiers to normalize TCRbeta repertoire quantification. Through fastp at Q25 and MiXCR, TCRdb rebuilt clones from the public reads, retaining in-frame beta chains. Identical CDR3 proteins give one entry, which carries the most common genes and DNA. This sample holds 780,000 or so distinct CDR3 sequences; less than 20% were observed only once. The ten largest clonotypes hold approximately 5% of the sample. This specimen's treatment or condition label, per the study, means: allogeneic hematopoietic cell transplantation with graft depleted of TCRalphabeta T cells and CD19 B cells.

The source was PBMCs, mostly from graft donor cells, collected 360 days after TCRalphabeta/CD19-depleted stem cell transplant. The receptors were sampled from a male patient between 10 and 17 years old who had a stem cell transplant for acute lymphoblastic leukemia, so the T cells may come from the graft donor.

This rearrangement joins TRBV9 to TRBJ1-2, with TRBD1 matching over 7 bases. With 4 bases clipped from V and 0 bases from J, the junction kept 6 bases outside the gene matches. The length of the CDR3 is 15 residues. Per germline, CDR1 SGDLS and CDR2 YYNGEE. CDR3 nucleotides: TGTGCCAGCAGCCCACAGGACAGGACTAACTATGGCTACACCTTC. This translates into CASSPQDRTNYGYTF.

The rearrangement uses TRBV7-9 and TRBJ2-7; D possibly matches TRBD1 or TRBD2 (5 bases each). Germline V gene data show CDR1 as SEHNR and CDR2 as FQNEAQ (reference sequence). CDR3 size: 15 residues. V was clipped by 5 bases and J by 0 bases, with 14 bases between them. The CDR3 here is CASSASGLSSYEQYF. The CDR3 DNA follows: TGTGCCAGCAGCGCCTCGGGGCTTAGCTCCTACGAGCAGTACTTC.

In this sample, this clonotype turned up many times. This chain links TRBV24-1 with TRBJ2-2; D gene unclear. Germline values: CDR1 KGHDR, CDR2 SFDVKD. Trimming removed 1 base at V and 0 bases at J, with 11 bases between. The CDR3 spans 17 residues. As DNA, the CDR3 is TGTGCCACCAGTGATTTAAAACGCGTATCGAACACCGGGGAGCTGTTTTTT. Protein: CATSDLKRVSNTGELFF.

This chain joins TRBV19 and TRBJ1-2; D might be TRBD1 (5 bases). V shed 5 bases and J shed 4 bases, with 14 bases lying between them. Germline values: CDR1 LNHDA, CDR2 SQIVND (reference sequence). The CDR3 spans 14 residues. CDR3 bases: TGTGCCAGTAGTCCCGACAGATCCCTCTATGGCTACACCTTC. It is translated as CASSPDRSLYGYTF.

This clonotype has only a few counts. This chain connects TRBV5-1 to TRBJ2-1; 11 positions agree with TRBD2. V was clipped by 2 bases and J by 0 bases; unmatched bases: 7. Germline V lookup: CDR1 SGHRS, CDR2 YFSETQ. This CDR3 has 18 amino acids. The CDR3 nucleotides are TGCGCCAGCAGCTTAGGACTAGCGGGTCCAAGCTCCTACAATGAGCAGTTCTTC. Protein product: CASSLGLAGPSSYNEQFF.

This clonotype was observed at least ten times. The chain couples TRBV9 to TRBJ2-7; possibly TRBD1 for D (5 bases). Trimming left V 0 bases short and J 6 bases short, with 13 bases between. CDR3 length: 14 amino acids. The V gene's germline CDR1 is SGDLS and CDR2 YYNGEE. The CDR3 protein is CASSVEPIGVEQYF. DNA of the CDR3: TGTGCCAGCAGCGTAGAGCCGATAGGGGTCGAGCAGTACTTC.

The chain carries TRBV3-1 and TRBJ2-5; D may correspond to TRBD1 or TRBD2 (5 bases each). Looked up from germline, CDR1 is LGHDT and CDR2 is YNNKEL (reference sequence). V was trimmed by 4 bases and J by 4 bases, leaving 16 bases between them. The CDR3 has 15 amino acids. The CDR3 protein is CASSPTRLGTETQYF. The CDR3 nucleotides read TGTGCCAGCAGCCCCACGAGGTTGGGGACAGAGACCCAGTACTTC.

The J gene is TRBJ2-3, the V gene TRBV19; the match to TRBD1 covers 8 bases. The CDR3 contains 13 residues. CDR1 is LNHDA, CDR2 SQIVND, per germline (reference sequence). The V segment lost 11 bases and the J segment 6 bases; nucleotides outside the gene matches: 10. The CDR3 is CACQQGVLDTQYF. The CDR3 DNA sequence: TGTGCCTGCCAACAGGGGGTCCTGGATACGCAGTATTTT.

This clonotype was found a few times. A read error may produce the germline difference seen at one junction end. The rearrangement links TRBV7-9 to TRBJ1-2; no definite D call. Germline-derived CDR1 and CDR2 are SEHNR and FQNEAQ (reference sequence). CDR3 length equals 11 residues. The CDR3 coding sequence is TGTGCCAGCAGCTTAGCTCGGGTTTTCGCCTTC. Protein sequence: CASSLARVFAF. The full variable domain, completed using reference TRBV7-9 and TRBJ1-2, is DTGVSQNPRHKITKRGQNVTFRCDPISEHNRLYWYRQTLGQGPEFLTYFQNEAQLEKSRLLSDRFSAERPKGSFSTLEIQRTEQGDSAMYLCASSLARVFAFGSGTRLTVV.

This clonotype was observed a handful of times. The chain joins TRBV13 to TRBJ2-3; 9 nucleotides match TRBD2. CDR3 length equals 15 residues. Per germline, CDR1 PRHDT and CDR2 FYEKMQ (reference sequence). Unmatched junction bases numbered 14, after V lost 5 bases and J lost 11 bases. The CDR3 sequence is CASSPRASGIGGQYF. CDR3 nucleotides: TGTGCCAGCAGCCCACGGGCTAGCGGGATCGGTGGGCAGTATTTT.